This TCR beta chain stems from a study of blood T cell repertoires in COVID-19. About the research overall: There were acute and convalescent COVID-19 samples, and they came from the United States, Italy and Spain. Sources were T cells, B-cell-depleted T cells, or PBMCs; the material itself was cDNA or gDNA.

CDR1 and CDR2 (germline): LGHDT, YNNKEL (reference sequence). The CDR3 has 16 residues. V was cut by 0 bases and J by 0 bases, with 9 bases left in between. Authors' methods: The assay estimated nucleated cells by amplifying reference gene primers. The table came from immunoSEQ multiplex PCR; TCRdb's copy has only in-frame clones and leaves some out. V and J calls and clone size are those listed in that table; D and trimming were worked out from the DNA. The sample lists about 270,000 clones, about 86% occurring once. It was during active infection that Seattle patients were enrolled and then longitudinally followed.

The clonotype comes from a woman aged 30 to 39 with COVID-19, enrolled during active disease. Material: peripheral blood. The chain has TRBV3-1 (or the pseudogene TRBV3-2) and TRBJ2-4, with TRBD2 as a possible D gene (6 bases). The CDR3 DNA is TGTGCCAGCAGCCAAGATCCCGGGGGAGCCAAAAACATTCAGTACTTC. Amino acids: CASSQDPGGAKNIQYF.